Presented here are 22 T cell receptor beta chains from one specimen sequenced in a study of early T cells in non-severe SARS-CoV-2 infection. MiXCR, applied by TCRdb to the 5' RACE reads, yields one record per CDR3 protein. This repertoire shows approximately 56,000 distinct CDR3 sequences, around 15% found once; its top ten account for over 4%. Here the sequenced sample was whole blood, taken at baseline. Receptors were obtained from an adult who was a healthcare worker with PCR-confirmed SARS-CoV-2 infection or an uninfected control (not recorded which).

This clonotype is medium-sized. An end of the junction does not agree with germline; a read error may underlie this. The V gene is TRBV7-2, the J gene TRBJ2-1; 15 nucleotides match TRBD2. The CDR3 is made up of 14 amino acids. Germline-derived CDR1 and CDR2 are SGHTA and FQGNSA. Here the CDR3 reads CASSSRTSGGAGVF. CDR3 nucleotides: TGTGCCAGCAGCTCACGGACTAGCGGGGGGGCCGGCGTCTTC. Looking up the rest from reference TRBV7-2 and TRBJ2-1 gives the full variable domain: GAGVSQSPSNKVTEKGKDVELRCDPISGHTALYWYRQSLGQGLEFLIYFQGNSAPDKSGLPSDRFSAERTGGSVSTLTIQRTQQEDSAVYLCASSSRTSGGAGVFGPGTRLTVL.

This clonotype showed up many times. The rearrangement joins TRBV5-8 to TRBJ2-5; 7 bases agree with TRBD2. V shed 3 bases and J 4 bases; nucleotides not matched to a gene: 3. The CDR3 is 13 amino acids. The germline CDR1 and CDR2 sequences are SGHTS and YDEGEE. In DNA, the CDR3 is TGTGCCAGCAGCTCCCCGGGGGGAGAGACCCAGTACTTC. Translating it yields CASSSPGGETQYF.

Many counts were recorded for this clonotype. The germline gene is not matched at one end of the junction; a read error may be the cause. CDR3 nucleotides: TGTGCCAGCAGCCTGGGAGGGACCTCTGAAAACACCATATATTTT. This codes for CASSLGGTSENTIYF. The V and J genes are TRBV12-3 or TRBV12-4 and TRBJ1-3; D might be TRBD1 (5 bases). This CDR3 comprises 15 residues.

The J gene is TRBJ2-3, the V gene TRBV29-1, with TRBD2 identical over 11 bases. V was clipped by 7 bases and J by 0 bases; unmatched bases: 0. CDR1 and CDR2 from the germline V gene are SQVTM and ANQGSEA. This CDR3 has 13 residues. In DNA, the CDR3 is TGCAGCGGGACTAGCGGGAGCACAGATACGCAGTATTTT. Its protein product is CSGTSGSTDTQYF.

V is TRBV7-9 and J is TRBJ1-1; a weak D match, TRBD1 (6 bases). CDR1 and CDR2 (germline): SEHNR, FQNEAQ (reference sequence). CDR3 size: 20 residues. Trimming removed 4 bases at V and 0 bases at J, with 27 bases between. The CDR3, as DNA: TGTGCCAGCAGCTCCCGCCCCGGACAGACTATCCCAAAAATGAACACTGAAGCTTTCTTT. Translated: CASSSRPGQTIPKMNTEAFF.

About this clonotype itself: In this CDR3 the conserved last residue, phenylalanine or tryptophan, is missing, so a read error is likely. V gene TRBV27 combines with J gene TRBJ2-6; D is undetermined. The CDR3 spans 14 residues. Per the germline V gene, CDR1 is MNHEY and CDR2 is SMNVEV (reference sequence). Trimming shortened V by 6 bases and J by 2 bases, and 8 bases separated the two germline ends. The chain's CDR3 is CASRVQTGANVLTS. CDR3 bases: TGTGCCAGCAGAGTCCAAACTGGGGCCAACGTCCTGACTTCC.

The chain has TRBV6-6 and TRBJ2-7; 7 bases line up with TRBD1. The CDR3 runs 15 residues. Per the germline V gene, CDR1 is MNHNY and CDR2 is SVGAGI (reference sequence). V lost 6 bases, J lost 2 bases, and 10 bases stayed unmatched. CDR3 in DNA: TGTGCCAGCAGAGGGGGACAGACAGCGACCTACGAGCAGTACTTC. Protein product: CASRGGQTATYEQYF.

This clonotype showed up just a few times. The chain uses TRBV19 and TRBJ2-1; D perhaps matches TRBD2 (6 bases). Per the germline V gene, CDR1 is LNHDA and CDR2 is SQIVND (reference sequence). CDR3 length equals 14 residues. V lost 6 bases and J 6 bases, leaving 15 bases between the germline ends. The CDR3 DNA is TGTGCCAGTAGGCGACTAGAAATTGGCAATGAGCAGTTCTTC. Translating gives CASRRLEIGNEQFF.

This clonotype has a handful of counts. V gene TRBV29-1 combines with J gene TRBJ2-7, with TRBD2 identical over 9 bases. This CDR3 spans 13 amino acids. Trimming cost V 4 bases and J 6 bases; bases outside gene matches: 7. Looked up from germline, CDR1 is SQVTM and CDR2 is ANQGSEA. The chain's CDR3 is CSVGGGRAGEQYF. For the CDR3, the DNA is TGCAGCGTTGGCGGCGGGAGGGCCGGCGAGCAGTACTTC.

This clonotype was found a few times. The chain joins TRBV3-1 to TRBJ1-5; D might be TRBD1 (6 bases). This CDR3 has 21 amino acids. Germline V gives CDR1 LGHDT, CDR2 YNNKEL (reference sequence). V lost 4 bases to trimming and J lost 4 bases, with 32 bases between them. The CDR3 protein is CASSPSTQGWTQDSSNQPQHF. The CDR3 bases are TGTGCCAGCAGCCCCTCCACACAGGGTTGGACTCAGGACTCCTCTAATCAGCCCCAGCATTTT.

The chain couples TRBV20-1 to TRBJ1-1; 7 positions match TRBD1. The germline gives CDR1 DFQATT, CDR2 SNEGSKA (reference sequence). The CDR3 loop spans 15 amino acids. The junction had 13 bases not matched to a gene; V was cut back by 3 bases and J by 6 bases. Here the CDR3 reads CSARLFLDRDAEAFF. CDR3 DNA: TGCAGTGCTAGGCTATTTCTCGACAGGGACGCTGAAGCTTTCTTT.

This clonotype has a count of ten or more. This chain uses TRBV12-3 or TRBV12-4 with TRBJ2-2; 7 bases match TRBD1. Trimming removed 6 bases from V and 1 base from J; junction bases left unmatched: 2. The CDR3 spans 14 residues. CDR3 amino acids: CASSRDRNTGELFF. In DNA form, the CDR3 reads TGTGCCAGCAGCCGGGACAGGAACACCGGGGAGCTGTTTTTT.

This clonotype qualifies as medium-sized. The chain has TRBV20-1 and TRBJ1-1; weak D call: TRBD1 (5 bases). V shed 3 bases and J shed 1 base, with 6 bases lying between them. Germline CDR1 DFQATT, CDR2 SNEGSKA (reference sequence). The CDR3 contains 12 residues. The CDR3 DNA is TGCAGTGCTAGGACAGAGAACACTGAAGCTTTCTTT. It is translated as CSARTENTEAFF.

This clonotype occurred a few times. This chain joins TRBV12-3 or TRBV12-4 and TRBJ2-7; D possibly corresponds to TRBD2 (7 bases). This CDR3 spans 14 amino acids. Trimming removed 7 bases from V and 6 bases from J, with 19 bases in between. CDR3 coding DNA: TGTGCCAGCACCCTAAGGGGGGGGGACCGCGAGCAGTACTTC. Encoded protein: CASTLRGGDREQYF.

This clonotype was observed a few times. This sequence joins TRBV19 and TRBJ2-3, with TRBD2 matching over 10 bases. The CDR3 totals 16 residues. Trimming at V came to 6 bases and at J to 2 bases, leaving 8 bases not matched to a gene. CDR1 and CDR2 (germline): LNHDA, SQIVND (reference sequence). CDR3: CASSPRLAGLTDTQYF. The CDR3 region has the DNA TGTGCCAGTAGCCCGAGACTAGCGGGTCTCACAGATACGCAGTATTTT.

The genes are TRBV4-1 and TRBJ2-7; a weak D match, TRBD1 (5 bases). The CDR3 sequence is 16 residues long. From germline, CDR1 is MGHRA and CDR2 YSYEKL. Between the trimmed V and J ends, which lost 6 bases and 4 bases, there was a span of 22 bases. The DNA for the CDR3 is TGCGCCAGCAGTCGTGTGGCTGGGCAGGGAATATACGAGCAGTACTTC. As protein: CASSRVAGQGIYEQYF.

This clonotype has a handful of counts. The J gene is TRBJ2-3, the V gene TRBV12-3 or TRBV12-4; D is ambiguous. The CDR3 contains 15 residues. V was pared by 6 bases and J by 6 bases, with 19 bases between. CDR3 in amino acids: CASRATVLLGDTQYF. CDR3 DNA sequence: TGTGCCAGCAGGGCAACAGTACTCCTAGGCGATACGCAGTATTTT.

The gene calls are TRBV12-2 and TRBJ2-1; the D call TRBD2 from the table was never checked on the DNA. TRBV12-2 is listed as a pseudogene. This CDR3 comprises 15 residues. CDR3 amino acids: CASRLGTSAYNEQFF. The CDR3 bases are TGTGCAAGTCGCTTAGGGACTAGCGCCTACAATGAGCAGTTCTTC.

This clonotype was seen repeatedly, ten times or more. The chain recombines TRBV12-3 or TRBV12-4 with TRBJ2-6, with D unclear. The V gene lost 7 bases and the J gene lost 0 bases, with 10 bases spanning the gap. The CDR3 spans 15 residues. CDR3 amino acids: CASTLTGSGANVLTF. CDR3 DNA sequence: TGTGCCAGCACTCTTACGGGCTCTGGGGCCAACGTCCTGACTTTC.

The genes are TRBV7-9 and TRBJ2-5, with TRBD1 matching over 7 bases. CDR1 and CDR2 from the germline V gene are SEHNR and FQNEAQ (reference sequence). CDR3 length: 13 residues. J lost 4 bases, V lost 5 bases, and 4 bases had no gene match. CDR3 loop: CASSPTGRETQYF. The CDR3 nucleotides are TGTGCCAGCAGCCCGACAGGGAGAGAGACCCAGTACTTC.

Only a few counts were recorded for this clonotype. This chain uses TRBV5-1 with TRBJ2-1; D is perhaps TRBD1 or TRBD2 (6 bases each). The CDR3 totals 14 residues. With 1 base removed from V and 10 bases from J, the gap between germline ends came to 15 bases. Germline loops: CDR1 SGHRS, CDR2 YFSETQ. The CDR3 DNA reads TGCGCCAGCAGCTTGAATTCGGGGGCACAAGAGCAGTTCTTC. The encoded protein is CASSLNSGAQEQFF.

The chain links TRBV4-1 to TRBJ1-4; 8 bases align to TRBD1. This CDR3 is 15 amino acids long. CDR1 MGHRA and CDR2 YSYEKL come from the germline V gene. The J segment lost 4 bases and the V segment lost 4 bases, leaving 5 bases of the junction unmatched. The CDR3 DNA follows: TGCGCCAGCAGCCCTAACAGGGGGGTTAATGAAAAACTGTTTTTT. As protein: CASSPNRGVNEKLFF.